Included here is one TCR beta chain sequence, with context. The data belong to a study of blood T cell repertoires in COVID-19. Those enrolled, adults aged roughly 18 to 89 years, came from around 24 US areas. Recovered status in Cohort 3 required two negative PCRs, clearance, or symptom resolution. Generated by immunoSEQ multiplex PCR, the TCRdb table keeps only in-frame clones and is missing some. This sample has 350,000 to 400,000 clones; 88% occur once, and the top ten carry 1.2%. The CDR3 is 15 amino acids. Per germline, CDR1 MNHEY and CDR2 SVGEGT. The V end was cut by 4 bases, the J end by 5 bases, with 17 bases between.

This chain connects TRBV6-2 or TRBV6-3 to TRBJ1-1; D is ambiguous. Input material: PBMCs or T cells enriched from blood (not recorded which). The sequence was obtained from a woman between 18 and 30 years old who had recovered from COVID-19. Here the CDR3 DNA reads TGTGCCAGCAGTTCCCCTTTATTCTCTCGGACTGAAGCTTTCTTT. The encoded protein is CASSSPLFSRTEAFF.